A single sample gave rise to the 18 T cell receptor beta chains below, sequenced in a study of spatial heterogeneity in lung cancer. Study-wide points: For expanded intratumoral alpha and beta TCRs, counts tracked tumor mutation counts.

Using its own MiXCR run on the 5' RACE reads, TCRdb lists one record per CDR3 protein. The data show 12,000 or so distinct CDR3 sequences, 10% to 15% seen once. The antigens of these receptors remain unknown. Time point given: sample taken at primary tumor resection. The specimen comprised lung tumor tissue, sampled at surgery. These receptors all come from a male donor with early-stage non-small cell lung cancer.

This clonotype was seen a few times. The CDR3 loop is CSASPRFEETQYF. The CDR3 nucleotides read TGCAGTGCCAGCCCCAGGTTTGAAGAGACCCAGTACTTC. The chain links TRBV20-1 to TRBJ2-5; D gene uncertain. The CDR3 runs to 13 residues. Looked up from germline, CDR1 is DFQATT and CDR2 is SNEGSKA (reference sequence). Trimming took 6 bases from V and 3 from J, leaving 14 bases between them.

This clonotype was recorded a few times. The rearrangement uses TRBV20-1 and TRBJ2-7; D ambiguous. Germline V gives CDR1 DFQATT, CDR2 SNEGSKA (reference sequence). The CDR3 contains 14 residues. Trimming cost V 5 bases and J 0 bases, with 14 bases left between them. CDR3 sequence: CSASKTWGSYEQYF. CDR3 nucleotide sequence: TGCAGTGCTTCCAAGACGTGGGGCTCCTACGAGCAGTACTTC.

The genes are TRBV6-2 or TRBV6-3 and TRBJ1-1, with 9 positions matching TRBD1. V lost 6 bases to trimming and J lost 2 bases; unmatched junction nucleotides: 10. The CDR3 covers 16 residues. Germline V gives CDR1 MNHEY, CDR2 SVGEGT. CDR3: CASRPNPGQGNTEAFF. The CDR3 DNA reads TGTGCCAGCAGACCCAATCCGGGACAGGGTAACACTGAAGCTTTCTTT.

This clonotype was observed many times. This rearrangement joins TRBV27 to TRBJ2-2; D possibly corresponds to TRBD2 (6 bases). Germline V gene data show CDR1 as MNHEY and CDR2 as SMNVEV (reference sequence). V dropped 6 bases and J dropped 3 bases, with 11 bases sitting between them. This CDR3 contains 14 residues. CDR3 nucleotide sequence: TGTGCCAGCAGGCGGGACTCAGACACCGGGGAGCTGTTTTTT. As protein: CASRRDSDTGELFF.

This clonotype was counted many times. The V gene is TRBV4-2, the J gene TRBJ2-5; tentative D call: TRBD2 (7 bases). The CDR3 covers 15 residues. Germline assignment: CDR1 LGHNA and CDR2 YNFKEQ. V was shortened by 0 bases and J by 7 bases, with 15 bases between the two germline ends. CDR3 coding DNA: TGTGCCAGCAGCCAAGATGGCGGGGGCAGGGGGACCCAGTACTTC. Protein: CASSQDGGGRGTQYF.

The V call is TRBV29-1, the J call TRBJ2-1; TRBD2 aligns across 8 bases. V trimming: 7 bases; J trimming: 15 bases; junction bases outside the gene matches: 11. Germline CDR1 and CDR2: SQVTM and ANQGSEA. This CDR3 contains 11 residues. CDR3 in DNA: TGCAGCGCCCTAGCCGGGAGGGTAGGGTTCTTC. Its translation is CSALAGRVGFF.

This clonotype has only a few counts. This chain joins TRBV7-6 and TRBJ1-1; D not certain. The CDR3 loop spans 14 amino acids. Germline CDR1 and CDR2: SGHVS and FNYEAQ. V was shortened by 4 bases and J by 5 bases, with 14 bases between the two germline ends. For the CDR3, the DNA is TGTGCCAGCAGCTCGGCAGGCGGTCGGACTGAAGCTTTCTTT. It is translated as CASSSAGGRTEAFF. Drawing the rest from reference TRBV7-6 and TRBJ1-1, the complete variable domain is GAGVSQSPRYKVTKRGQDVALRCDPISGHVSLYWYRQALGQGPEFLTYFNYEAQQDKSGLPNDRFSAERPEGSISTLTIQRTEQRDSAMYRCASSSAGGRTEAFFGQGTRLTVV.

This clonotype was seen repeatedly, ten times or more. This sequence joins TRBV5-1 and TRBJ1-6; D is uncertain. The germline CDR1 and CDR2 sequences are SGHRS and YFSETQ. The length of the CDR3 is 14 residues. The V end was cut by 4 bases, the J end by 3 bases, with 8 bases between. The CDR3 coding sequence is TGCGCCAGCAGCCCTGACCACTATAATTCACCCCTCCACTTT. Translation: CASSPDHYNSPLHF.

This clonotype appeared a few times. This chain joins TRBV28 and TRBJ2-1, with 9 bases matching TRBD2. The CDR3 is 15 residues long. V was clipped by 4 bases and J by 9 bases; unmatched bases: 10. Per germline, CDR1 MDHEN and CDR2 SYDVKM. CDR3 nucleotides: TGTGCCAGCAGTTCCCCCAGCGGGGGGCAAAGTGAGCAGTTCTTC. As protein: CASSSPSGGQSEQFF.

There are a few counts of this clonotype. V and J are TRBV7-8 and TRBJ1-6; possibly TRBD1 for D (5 bases). The CDR3 contains 15 residues. Germline V gene sequence: CDR1 SGHVS, CDR2 FQNEAQ. Trimming stripped 5 bases from V and 5 bases from J, with 13 bases between. CDR3 residues: CASSPGTYNNSPLHF. The CDR3 DNA sequence: TGTGCCAGCAGCCCAGGGACGTACAATAATTCACCCCTCCACTTT.

This clonotype was detected only a few times. This chain uses TRBV29-1 with TRBJ1-2; no clear D gene. V lost 3 bases to trimming and J lost 5 bases, with 13 bases between them. The germline V gene encodes CDR1 SQVTM and CDR2 ANQGSEA. The CDR3 length is 13 residues. The CDR3 sequence is CSVENQAEYGYTF. The CDR3 DNA reads as TGCAGCGTTGAGAATCAGGCGGAGTATGGCTACACCTTC.

This clonotype was seen only a few times. This chain uses TRBV29-1 with TRBJ1-1; 8 bases are shared with TRBD1. The CDR3 extends over 15 amino acids. J gave up 6 bases and V 4 bases, and 13 bases lay outside the gene matches. Germline lookup yields CDR1 SQVTM and CDR2 ANQGSEA. CDR3 DNA sequence: TGCAGCGTTGGGCTCCGACAGGGGTTCGGTCCTGAAGCTTTCTTT. Translating it yields CSVGLRQGFGPEAFF.

This clonotype turned up a few times. V usage is TRBV7-2 and J usage is TRBJ2-7; 11 bases fit TRBD1. The junction had 6 bases not matched to a gene; V was cut back by 4 bases and J by 1 base. The germline V gene encodes CDR1 SGHTA and CDR2 FQGNSA. This CDR3 has 16 residues. The CDR3 DNA reads TGTGCCAGCAGCTCAGGGGACAGGGGGACATCCTACGAGCAGTACTTC. Protein: CASSSGDRGTSYEQYF.

This clonotype was seen only a few times. One end of the junction is discordant with germline, which a read error may explain. The chain is built from TRBV7-9 and TRBJ2-7, with 10 bases lining up with TRBD1. CDR3 length equals 13 residues. Germline V gene sequence: CDR1 SEHNR, CDR2 FQNEAQ (reference sequence). The CDR3 spells CASSLYDRGQADF. The CDR3 DNA reads TGTGCCAGCAGCTTATACGACAGGGGGCAGGCCGACTTC.

This clonotype came up many times. The chain links TRBV11-2 to TRBJ1-1, with a tentative D call TRBD1 (5 bases). Trimming removed 1 base at V and 3 bases at J, with 9 bases between. The CDR3 contains 14 residues. The germline CDR1 and CDR2 sequences are SGHAT and FQNNGV. CDR3 in DNA: TGTGCCAGCAGCTTAGTATTGGGGGACACTGAAGCTTTCTTT. This translates into CASSLVLGDTEAFF.

The V and J genes are TRBV4-3 and TRBJ2-6, with D unclear. The CDR3 loop spans 16 amino acids. V lost 2 bases and J lost 0, with 8 bases in between. Germline CDR1 LGHNA, CDR2 YSLEER. The CDR3 DNA reads TGCGCCAGCAGCCAACTAAAAAACTCTGGGGCCAACGTCCTGACTTTC. It specifies CASSQLKNSGANVLTF.

This clonotype was observed many times. The V gene is TRBV7-6, the J gene TRBJ2-7, with D unresolved. The germline gives CDR1 SGHVS, CDR2 FNYEAQ. Deletions cut 5 bases from V and 3 bases from J, with 11 bases between. The CDR3 extends over 13 amino acids. The CDR3 DNA reads as TGTGCCAGCAGCCCCGGGCCTAACTACGAGCAGTACTTC. Encoded protein: CASSPGPNYEQYF.

This clonotype is labeled medium-sized. J is TRBJ1-2 and V is TRBV7-8; D ambiguous. From germline, CDR1 is SGHVS and CDR2 FQNEAQ. There are 13 residues in the CDR3. V was pared by 1 base and J by 5 bases, with 8 bases between. The CDR3 protein is CASSLEQRYGYTF. The CDR3, as DNA: TGTGCCAGCAGCTTAGAACAGAGATATGGCTACACCTTC.